This record covers a single TCR beta chain. Participant age was about 18 to 100 years, and participants resided in fewer than 30 US areas. In the original processing: Scientists estimated how many nucleated cells there were by amplifying reference gene primers. Data came from immunoSEQ multiplex PCR; TCRdb stores just in-frame clones and leaves some out. That table furnishes V, J and clone size, whereas the DNA furnished D and trimming. Of roughly 150,000 clones listed, around four fifths are singletons. Trimming left V 2 bases short and J 5 bases short, with 6 bases between. CDR1 is SGHAT and CDR2 is FQNNGV in the germline V gene. The CDR3 is 12 amino acids. This record comes from a study of blood T cell repertoires in COVID-19. At the level of the study: The analysed material was cDNA or gDNA that came from T cells, B-cell-depleted T cells, or PBMCs.

This TCR was recovered from a woman aged 40 to 55 who had recovered from COVID-19. Input material: PBMCs or T cells enriched from blood (not recorded which). V gene TRBV11-2 combines with J gene TRBJ1-1; D not resolved. CDR3 loop: CASSLISTEAFF. The CDR3 nucleotides are TGTGCCAGCAGCTTAATTAGTACTGAAGCTTTCTTT. The variable domain in full, completed from reference TRBV11-2 and TRBJ1-1, reads EAGVAQSPRYKIIEKRQSVAFWCNPISGHATLYWYQQILGQGPKLLIQFQNNGVVDDSQLPKDRFSAERLKGVDSTLKIQPAKLEDSAVYLCASSLISTEAFFGQGTRLTVV.